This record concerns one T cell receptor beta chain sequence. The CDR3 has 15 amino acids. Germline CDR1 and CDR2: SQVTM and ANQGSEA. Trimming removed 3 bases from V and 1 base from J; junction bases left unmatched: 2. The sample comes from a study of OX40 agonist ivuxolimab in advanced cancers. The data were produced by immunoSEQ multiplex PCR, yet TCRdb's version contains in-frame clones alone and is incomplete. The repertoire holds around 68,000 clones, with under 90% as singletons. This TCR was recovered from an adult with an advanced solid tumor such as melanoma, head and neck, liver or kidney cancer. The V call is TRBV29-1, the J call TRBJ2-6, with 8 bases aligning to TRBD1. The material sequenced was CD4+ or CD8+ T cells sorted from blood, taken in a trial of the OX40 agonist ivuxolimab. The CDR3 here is CSVETGVSGANVLTF. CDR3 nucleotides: TGCAGCGTTGAGACAGGGGTTTCTGGGGCCAACGTCCTGACTTTC.